This T cell receptor (beta chain) was profiled in a study of blood T cell repertoires in COVID-19. Looking at the study overall: The cDNA or gDNA used as material had been derived from T cells, B-cell-depleted T cells, or PBMCs.

This CDR3 spans 15 amino acids. V was shortened by 5 bases and J by 0 bases, with 10 bases between the two germline ends. The V gene's germline CDR1 is LNHDA and CDR2 SQIVND (reference sequence). Data came from immunoSEQ multiplex PCR; TCRdb stores just in-frame clones and leaves some out. The sample lists some 20,000 clones, approximately 90% occurring once. The source material was peripheral blood. The gene calls are TRBV19 and TRBJ1-4, with D unclear. The source is a woman in her sixties or seventies with active COVID-19. The CDR3 nucleotides are TGTGCCAGTAGTCCGTCCGGGGCAACTAATGAAAAACTGTTTTTT. This gives the protein CASSPSGATNEKLFF.